Listed below are T cell receptor beta chains from one sample, sequenced in a study of vaccination and CD4 T cells after COVID-19. TCRdb reprocessed the PCR reads via MiXCR and lists one record per CDR3 protein. The sample holds 9,500 to 15,000 distinct CDR3 sequences, roughly 61% seen once. What these receptors recognize is not known. Sequences were obtained from CD4+ T cells from blood, cultured in vitro. These receptor sequences come from a human donor who had recovered from COVID-19. Both conserved end residues are part of each CDR3. The order of the fields is J gene, clone size, V gene, D gene, CDR3 protein, CDR3 DNA. A D gene is named only where the DNA matches it firmly. Rows give clone size only sometimes, using once, few, many, or a class for an expanded clone.

j_gene: TRBJ2-1
abundance: -
v_gene: TRBV7-2
d_gene: -
CDR3aa: CASSTRYGNEQFF
CDR3nt: TGTGCCAGCAGCACCCGCTATGGCAATGAGCAGTTCTTC

j_gene: TRBJ1-1
abundance: -
v_gene: TRBV18
d_gene: -
CDR3aa: CASSPRVANTEAFF
CDR3nt: TGTGCCAGCTCACCTAGGGTGGCGAACACTGAAGCTTTCTTT

j_gene: TRBJ2-5
abundance: few
v_gene: TRBV7-2
d_gene: TRBD2
CDR3aa: CASSLGLAGGPQETQYF
CDR3nt: TGTGCCAGCAGCTTAGGACTAGCGGGAGGGCCTCAAGAGACCCAGTACTTC

j_gene: TRBJ2-7
abundance: -
v_gene: TRBV27
d_gene: -
CDR3aa: CASSPISGVRLEQYF
CDR3nt: TGTGCCAGCAGTCCGATATCGGGAGTGAGGCTCGAGCAGTACTTC

j_gene: TRBJ1-1
abundance: -
v_gene: TRBV6-5
d_gene: TRBD1
CDR3aa: CASSYSGTGTAEAFF
CDR3nt: TGTGCCAGCAGTTACTCGGGGACAGGGACGGCTGAAGCTTTCTTT

j_gene: TRBJ2-7
abundance: -
v_gene: TRBV30
d_gene: -
CDR3aa: CAWSRDSSYEQYF
CDR3nt: TGTGCCTGGAGTAGAGACAGTTCCTACGAGCAGTACTTC

j_gene: TRBJ1-6
abundance: few
v_gene: TRBV24-1
d_gene: -
CDR3aa: CATSDDGHSPLHF
CDR3nt: TGTGCCACCAGTGATGACGGGCATTCACCCCTCCACTTT

j_gene: TRBJ2-7
abundance: -
v_gene: TRBV23-1
d_gene: TRBD1
CDR3aa: CASSQSMGTDFGWEQYF
CDR3nt: TGCGCCAGCAGTCAATCGATGGGGACAGACTTCGGGTGGGAGCAGTACTTC

j_gene: TRBJ2-3
abundance: -
v_gene: TRBV24-1
d_gene: -
CDR3aa: CATSDLGKDTQYF
CDR3nt: TGTGCCACCAGTGATCTGGGGAAAGATACGCAGTATTTT

j_gene: TRBJ2-5
abundance: -
v_gene: TRBV28
d_gene: -
CDR3aa: CASGGTRETQYF
CDR3nt: TGTGCCAGCGGGGGAACTCGGGAGACCCAGTACTTC

j_gene: TRBJ2-7
abundance: -
v_gene: TRBV19
d_gene: -
CDR3aa: CASSANRAHEQYF
CDR3nt: TGTGCCAGTAGTGCGAACAGGGCCCACGAGCAGTACTTC

j_gene: TRBJ1-5
abundance: few
v_gene: TRBV10-3
d_gene: -
CDR3aa: CAISEFTDQPQHF
CDR3nt: TGTGCCATCAGTGAGTTTACGGATCAGCCCCAGCATTTT

j_gene: TRBJ1-2
abundance: few
v_gene: TRBV20-1
d_gene: TRBD1
CDR3aa: CSPKGTDYGYTF
CDR3nt: TGCAGCCCAAAAGGGACAGACTATGGCTACACCTTC

j_gene: TRBJ2-7
abundance: -
v_gene: TRBV19
d_gene: TRBD2
CDR3aa: CASKSSSGRSYEQYF
CDR3nt: TGTGCCAGTAAATCGTCAAGCGGGAGGTCCTACGAGCAGTACTTC

j_gene: TRBJ2-3
abundance: -
v_gene: TRBV2
d_gene: -
CDR3aa: CASYAGPPLTDTQYF
CDR3nt: TGTGCCAGCTATGCGGGACCCCCGCTCACAGATACGCAGTATTTT

j_gene: TRBJ1-2
abundance: few
v_gene: TRBV7-9
d_gene: -
CDR3aa: CASSLGRGRSYGYTF
CDR3nt: TGTGCCAGCAGCTTAGGGCGGGGGCGCAGCTATGGCTACACCTTC

j_gene: TRBJ2-5
abundance: once
v_gene: TRBV11-2
d_gene: TRBD1
CDR3aa: CASSYRDREGETQYF
CDR3nt: TGTGCCAGCAGCTACCGGGACAGGGAAGGCGAGACCCAGTACTTC

j_gene: TRBJ2-2
abundance: -
v_gene: TRBV20-1
d_gene: -
CDR3aa: CSASPWENTGELFF
CDR3nt: TGCAGTGCTAGCCCTTGGGAAAACACCGGGGAGCTGTTTTTT

j_gene: TRBJ1-5
abundance: once
v_gene: TRBV30
d_gene: -
CDR3aa: CAWSVQSNQPQHF
CDR3nt: TGTGCCTGGAGTGTACAAAGCAATCAGCCCCAGCATTTT

j_gene: TRBJ1-5
abundance: -
v_gene: TRBV6-1
d_gene: TRBD1
CDR3aa: CASNNRGFDDQPQHF
CDR3nt: TGTGCCAGCAACAACAGGGGATTTGACGATCAGCCCCAGCATTTT

j_gene: TRBJ2-3
abundance: -
v_gene: TRBV19
d_gene: -
CDR3aa: CASSTTGNTDTQYF
CDR3nt: TGTGCCAGTAGTACAACAGGGAACACAGATACGCAGTATTTT

j_gene: TRBJ1-5
abundance: -
v_gene: TRBV24-1
d_gene: -
CDR3aa: CATSDSTGNNQPQHF
CDR3nt: TGTGCCACCAGTGACTCAACAGGGAACAATCAGCCCCAGCATTTT

j_gene: TRBJ2-7
abundance: -
v_gene: TRBV18
d_gene: -
CDR3aa: CASSQERTSYEQYF
CDR3nt: TGTGCCAGCTCACAAGAGCGGACATCCTACGAGCAGTACTTC

j_gene: TRBJ2-3
abundance: -
v_gene: TRBV20-1
d_gene: -
CDR3aa: CSASWPTDTQYF
CDR3nt: TGCAGTGCTAGTTGGCCCACAGATACGCAGTATTTT

j_gene: TRBJ1-6
abundance: -
v_gene: TRBV15
d_gene: -
CDR3aa: CATSRDIGQVNSPLHF
CDR3nt: TGTGCCACCAGCAGAGATATCGGGCAAGTAAATTCACCCCTCCACTTT

j_gene: TRBJ2-1
abundance: -
v_gene: TRBV7-2
d_gene: -
CDR3aa: CASSLGAQVAWVSYEQFF
CDR3nt: TGTGCCAGCAGCTTAGGGGCCCAGGTAGCTTGGGTTTCTTATGAGCAGTTCTTC

j_gene: TRBJ2-2
abundance: -
v_gene: TRBV2
d_gene: -
CDR3aa: CASRGRRSAGELFF
CDR3nt: TGTGCCAGCAGGGGGCGCAGAAGCGCCGGGGAGCTGTTTTTT

j_gene: TRBJ1-1
abundance: few
v_gene: TRBV28
d_gene: -
CDR3aa: CASSHPGRSEAFF
CDR3nt: TGTGCCAGCAGTCATCCGGGACGTAGTGAAGCTTTCTTT

j_gene: TRBJ2-7
abundance: -
v_gene: TRBV6-1
d_gene: -
CDR3aa: CASRADSYEQYF
CDR3nt: TGTGCCAGCAGGGCGGACAGCTACGAGCAGTACTTC

j_gene: TRBJ1-1
abundance: -
v_gene: TRBV10-3
d_gene: TRBD1
CDR3aa: CATHGQGNVGTEAFF
CDR3nt: TGTGCCACCCACGGACAGGGCAATGTGGGCACTGAAGCTTTCTTT

j_gene: TRBJ1-6
abundance: few
v_gene: TRBV20-1
d_gene: TRBD1
CDR3aa: CSAPLQGLNSPLHF
CDR3nt: TGCAGTGCTCCACTACAGGGGTTGAATTCACCCCTCCACTTT

j_gene: TRBJ1-1
abundance: few
v_gene: TRBV7-9
d_gene: -
CDR3aa: CASSLGSVENTEAFF
CDR3nt: TGTGCCAGCAGCTTGGGCTCGGTTGAGAACACTGAAGCTTTCTTT

j_gene: TRBJ2-7
abundance: -
v_gene: TRBV7-9
d_gene: TRBD2
CDR3aa: CASSPSDLGLAGAYEQYF
CDR3nt: TGTGCCAGCAGCCCCTCCGACCTGGGACTAGCGGGAGCCTACGAGCAGTACTTC

j_gene: TRBJ1-3
abundance: -
v_gene: TRBV7-2
d_gene: TRBD1
CDR3aa: CASSITFRTGAGNTIYF
CDR3nt: TGTGCCAGCAGCATAACCTTCCGTACAGGGGCAGGAAACACCATATATTTT

j_gene: TRBJ1-2
abundance: few
v_gene: TRBV20-1
d_gene: -
CDR3aa: CSASGTLAFGYTF
CDR3nt: TGCAGTGCTAGCGGGACACTCGCGTTTGGCTACACCTTC

j_gene: TRBJ2-1
abundance: few
v_gene: TRBV27
d_gene: -
CDR3aa: CASSLSRTPPRVQFF
CDR3nt: TGTGCCAGCAGTTTATCCAGGACTCCCCCAAGGGTGCAGTTCTTC

j_gene: TRBJ2-2
abundance: -
v_gene: TRBV10-3
d_gene: TRBD1
CDR3aa: CAISEADRGRDGELFF
CDR3nt: TGTGCCATCAGTGAGGCTGACAGGGGGCGAGACGGGGAGCTGTTTTTT

j_gene: TRBJ2-5
abundance: -
v_gene: TRBV5-5
d_gene: -
CDR3aa: CASSFGPQETQYF
CDR3nt: TGTGCCAGCAGCTTCGGACCTCAAGAGACCCAGTACTTC

j_gene: TRBJ2-2
abundance: -
v_gene: TRBV7-2
d_gene: -
CDR3aa: CASSLGGTGELFF
CDR3nt: TGTGCCAGCAGCTTAGGCGGTACCGGGGAGCTGTTTTTT

j_gene: TRBJ2-3
abundance: -
v_gene: TRBV6-1
d_gene: -
CDR3aa: CASSPRRKQYF
CDR3nt: TGTGCCAGCAGCCCTCGGAGAAAGCAGTATTTT

j_gene: TRBJ2-2
abundance: once
v_gene: TRBV11-3
d_gene: TRBD2
CDR3aa: CASSLAGGTGELFF
CDR3nt: TGTGCCAGCAGCTTAGCGGGAGGGACCGGGGAGCTGTTTTTT

j_gene: TRBJ1-1
abundance: -
v_gene: TRBV2
d_gene: TRBD1
CDR3aa: CASSARGDTEAFF
CDR3nt: TGTGCCAGCAGTGCCAGGGGGGACACTGAAGCTTTCTTT

j_gene: TRBJ1-5
abundance: -
v_gene: TRBV20-1
d_gene: TRBD1
CDR3aa: CSPGQGDQPQHF
CDR3nt: TGCAGCCCTGGACAGGGAGATCAGCCCCAGCATTTT

j_gene: TRBJ2-7
abundance: -
v_gene: TRBV20-1
d_gene: -
CDR3aa: CSASEQGFSYEQYF
CDR3nt: TGCAGTGCTAGTGAGCAGGGGTTCTCCTACGAGCAGTACTTC